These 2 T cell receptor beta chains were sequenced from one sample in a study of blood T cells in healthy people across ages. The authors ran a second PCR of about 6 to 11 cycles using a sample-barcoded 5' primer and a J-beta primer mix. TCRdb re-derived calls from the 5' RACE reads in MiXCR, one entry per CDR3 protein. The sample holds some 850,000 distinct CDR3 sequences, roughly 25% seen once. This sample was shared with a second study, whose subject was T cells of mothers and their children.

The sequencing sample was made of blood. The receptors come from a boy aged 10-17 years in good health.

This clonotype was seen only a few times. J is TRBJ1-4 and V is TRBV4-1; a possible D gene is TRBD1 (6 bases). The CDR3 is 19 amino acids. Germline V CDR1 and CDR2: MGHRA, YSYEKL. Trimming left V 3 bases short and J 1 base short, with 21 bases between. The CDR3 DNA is TGCGCCAGCAGCCATCCCCTCGGGGGCCGGGACGGAACTAATGAAAAACTGTTTTTT. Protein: CASSHPLGGRDGTNEKLFF.

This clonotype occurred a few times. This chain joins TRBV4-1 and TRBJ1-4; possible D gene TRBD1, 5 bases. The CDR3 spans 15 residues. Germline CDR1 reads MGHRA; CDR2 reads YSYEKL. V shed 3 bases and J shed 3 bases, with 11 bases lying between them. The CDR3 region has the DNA TGCGCCAGCAGCCATTACGGGACGGCTAATGAAAAACTGTTTTTT. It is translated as CASSHYGTANEKLFF.